The source of this T cell receptor beta chain is a study of OX40 agonist ivuxolimab in advanced cancers. About the research overall: Participants averaged about 66 years of age (range about 23 to 79) and were approximately 81% male. Around 40% of patients had received prior checkpoint inhibitor therapy.

The assay was immunoSEQ multiplex PCR, and TCRdb's table has in-frame clones only and misses some. The sample holds about 83,000 clones, 92% seen once. Looked up from germline, CDR1 is SGHRS and CDR2 is YFSETQ. The CDR3 totals 12 residues. V lost 6 bases, J lost 4 bases, and 11 bases lay in between. This TCR derives from an adult with an advanced solid tumor such as melanoma, head and neck, liver or kidney cancer. The chain couples TRBV5-1 to TRBJ2-7; a weak D match, TRBD1 (5 bases). The sequencing used CD4+ or CD8+ T cells sorted from blood, collected in a trial of the OX40 agonist ivuxolimab. CDR3 sequence reads: CASTLSGYEQYF. In DNA form, the CDR3 reads TGCGCCAGCACTCTTTCAGGGTACGAGCAGTACTTC.